This T cell receptor beta chain derives from a study of vaccination and CD4 T cells after COVID-19. TCRdb ran MiXCR on the PCR reads and lists one entry per CDR3 protein. This table holds some 18,000 distinct CDR3 sequences, approximately 59% found once. The material was CD4+ T cells from blood, obtained before SARS-CoV-2 vaccination. The receptor's source is a human donor who had recovered from COVID-19.

The CDR3 protein is CASSFGASSYEQYF. CDR3 nucleotide sequence: TGTGCCAGCAGTTTCGGGGCGTCCTCCTACGAGCAGTACTTC. The chain links TRBV27 to TRBJ2-7; D possibly matches TRBD1 or TRBD2 (5 bases each). V was shortened by 3 bases and J by 0 bases, with 9 bases between the two germline ends. Germline lookup yields CDR1 MNHEY and CDR2 SMNVEV (reference sequence). The CDR3 is 14 amino acids.